The 15 T cell receptor beta chains presented below share a single source sample, sequenced in a study of early T cells in non-severe SARS-CoV-2 infection. TCRdb itself ran the 5' RACE reads through MiXCR, one entry per CDR3 protein. Of around 100,000 distinct CDR3 sequences in the sample, over 10% were seen once. Sequencing was done on a sample of whole blood. The receptors shown here come from an adult who was a healthcare worker with PCR-confirmed SARS-CoV-2 infection or an uninfected control (not recorded which).

This clonotype appeared many times. The rearrangement links TRBV19 to TRBJ2-7, with TRBD2 matching over 14 bases. The CDR3 contains 16 residues. The germline V gene encodes CDR1 LNHDA and CDR2 SQIVND (reference sequence). The ends lost 6 bases at V and 4 bases at J; junction bases unmatched: 8. For the CDR3, the DNA is TGTGCCAGTAGCCGAAGGACTAGCGGGGGGAAATACGAGCAGTACTTC. Its translation: CASSRRTSGGKYEQYF.

This clonotype has a handful of counts. The chain combines TRBV7-2 with TRBJ2-7, with D possibly matching TRBD2 (5 bases). V lost 1 base and J 2 bases, leaving 9 bases between the germline ends. The germline V gene encodes CDR1 SGHTA and CDR2 FQGNSA. The CDR3 covers 14 residues. The CDR3 reads CASSLDGGPYEQYF. As DNA, the CDR3 is TGTGCCAGCAGCTTAGATGGCGGGCCCTACGAGCAGTACTTC.

This clonotype was counted between two and nine times. The chain joins TRBV29-1 to TRBJ2-5; D call uncertain. Germline CDR1 reads SQVTM; CDR2 reads ANQGSEA. The V end lost 4 bases, the J end lost 4 bases, and 13 bases lay between the germline ends. The length of the CDR3 is 13 residues. CDR3 coding DNA: TGCAGCGTTGGATCCCTAGGGTCAGAGACCCAGTACTTC. As protein: CSVGSLGSETQYF.

The V gene is TRBV2, the J gene TRBJ1-1, with D unresolved. This CDR3 comprises 14 residues. V was clipped by 1 base and J by 1 base, with 7 bases between them. The V gene's germline CDR1 is SNHLY and CDR2 FYNNEI. The CDR3 DNA sequence: TGTGCCAGCAGTGAAGAGAATAGGAACACTGAAGCTTTCTTT. It yields the protein CASSEENRNTEAFF.

The rearrangement joins TRBV9 to TRBJ2-7; possibly TRBD1 or TRBD2 for D (5 bases each). The CDR3 length is 14 residues. CDR1 is SGDLS and CDR2 is YYNGEE in the germline V gene. V was cut by 0 bases and J by 3 bases, with 10 bases left in between. CDR3 coding DNA: TGTGCCAGCAGCGTAGGGGACGGGTACTACGAGCAGTACTTC. Translation gives CASSVGDGYYEQYF.

This clonotype occurred many times. J is TRBJ1-1 and V is TRBV5-5; 7 bases are shared with TRBD1. The germline CDR1 and CDR2 sequences are SGHKS and YYEKEE (reference sequence). V lost 4 bases and J lost 11; bases outside the gene matches: 8. This CDR3 is built from 12 residues. The CDR3, as DNA: TGTGCCAGCAGCCCTCGGACAGGCGAGGCTTTCTTT. This codes for CASSPRTGEAFF.

The V gene is TRBV11-2, the J gene TRBJ2-1; 11 bases are shared with TRBD2. After removal of 4 bases from V and 0 bases from J, the junction contained 14 bases not matched to a gene. The CDR3 contains 20 residues. CDR1 is SGHAT, CDR2 FQNNGV, per germline. The CDR3 DNA reads TGTGCCAGCAGCTCCAGGCCCGCTAGCGGGAGGCTCAGCTCCTACAATGAGCAGTTCTTC. Translating it yields CASSSRPASGRLSSYNEQFF. Complete variable domain (other parts from reference TRBV11-2 and TRBJ2-1): EAGVAQSPRYKIIEKRQSVAFWCNPISGHATLYWYQQILGQGPKLLIQFQNNGVVDDSQLPKDRFSAERLKGVDSTLKIQPAKLEDSAVYLCASSSRPASGRLSSYNEQFFGPGTRLTVL.

This clonotype has at least ten counts. The chain employs TRBV29-1 and TRBJ2-4, with D tentatively TRBD1 (5 bases). This CDR3 has 15 amino acids. The germline V gene has CDR1 SQVTM and CDR2 ANQGSEA. V lost 4 bases and J lost 8, with 21 bases in between. CDR3 sequence reads: CSVGFRDFFGDIQYF. CDR3 bases: TGCAGCGTTGGGTTCAGGGATTTTTTTGGGGACATTCAGTACTTC. Based on the CDR3 plus reference TRBV29-1 and TRBJ2-4, the full variable domain is SAVISQKPSRDICQRGTSLTIQCQVDSQVTMMFWYRQQPGQSLTLIATANQGSEATYESGFVIDKFPISRPNLTFSTLTVSNMSPEDSSIYLCSVGFRDFFGDIQYFGAGTRLSVL.

The chain couples TRBV5-1 to TRBJ2-7, with unresolved D. V was pared by 4 bases and J by 5 bases, with 34 bases between. The CDR3 runs to 20 residues. Germline CDR1 SGHRS, CDR2 YFSETQ. CDR3 residues: CASSKQYLRVRPADWDEQYF. The CDR3 DNA sequence: TGCGCCAGCAGCAAGCAATACCTACGGGTCCGACCTGCCGATTGGGACGAGCAGTACTTC.

The table lists this clonotype with many counts. CDR3 coding DNA: TGTGCCAGCAGCTTCTTTAGCGGACACGAAATGTACGAGCAGTACTTC. Protein product: CASSFFSGHEMYEQYF. The gene calls are TRBV5-6 and TRBJ2-7; D possibly corresponds to TRBD2 (6 bases). V dropped 2 bases and J dropped 4 bases, with 19 bases sitting between them. The CDR3 spans 16 residues. Germline lookup yields CDR1 SGHDT and CDR2 YYEEEE.

The rearrangement uses TRBV12-3 or TRBV12-4 and TRBJ1-6; D is ambiguous. The CDR3 loop spans 14 amino acids. V shed 3 bases and J shed 10 bases, with 13 bases lying between them. CDR3 in DNA: TGTGCCAGCAGTTTTGAAGGGATGTGGTCACCCCTCCACTTT. It specifies CASSFEGMWSPLHF.

This clonotype occurred once. The rearrangement links TRBV12-3 or TRBV12-4 to TRBJ1-5; 7 bases map to TRBD1. After removal of 5 bases from V and 4 bases from J, the junction contained 17 bases not matched to a gene. CDR3 length: 18 amino acids. For the CDR3, the DNA is TGTGCCAGCAGTCAGGGGGGCACCAACCTCTTGGGGAATCAGCCCCAGCATTTT. Protein product: CASSQGGTNLLGNQPQHF.

This chain links TRBV7-2 with TRBJ2-1; D gene ambiguous. This CDR3 comprises 12 residues. Germline-derived CDR1 and CDR2 are SGHTA and FQGNSA. Trimming left V 1 base short and J 12 bases short, with 10 bases between. In DNA, the CDR3 is TGTGCCAGCAGCTTAGTTCCTCCCATGCAGTTCTTC. It codes for CASSLVPPMQFF.

In its sample, this clonotype was seen many times. The chain is built from TRBV2 and TRBJ2-1; the match to TRBD1 covers 8 bases. Germline CDR1 SNHLY, CDR2 FYNNEI. This CDR3 is built from 15 residues. V lost 2 bases, J lost 8 bases, and 8 bases stayed unmatched. CDR3 sequence: CASSEIGQGVDEQFF. The CDR3 DNA sequence: TGTGCCAGCAGTGAAATCGGACAGGGTGTCGATGAGCAGTTCTTC.

The chain uses TRBV28 and TRBJ1-2; D is unclear. The CDR3 is 11 residues long. Germline CDR1 is MDHEN and CDR2 is SYDVKM. The V and J ends lost 5 bases and 3 bases respectively, with 4 bases between them. CDR3 sequence reads: CASSRDYGYTF. CDR3 DNA: TGTGCCAGCAGTAGGGACTATGGCTACACCTTC.